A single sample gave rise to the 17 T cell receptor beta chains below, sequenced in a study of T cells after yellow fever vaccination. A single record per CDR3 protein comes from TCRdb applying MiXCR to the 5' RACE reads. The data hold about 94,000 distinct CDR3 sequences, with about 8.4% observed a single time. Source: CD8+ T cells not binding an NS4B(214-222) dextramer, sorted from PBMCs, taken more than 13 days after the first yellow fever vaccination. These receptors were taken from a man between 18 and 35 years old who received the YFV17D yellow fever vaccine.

For the CDR3, the DNA is TGCGCCAGCAGCGTCCGGGACACTAATGAAAAACTGTTTTTT. This gives the protein CASSVRDTNEKLFF. The chain links TRBV5-1 to TRBJ1-4; TRBD1 might be the D (5 bases). Per germline, CDR1 SGHRS and CDR2 YFSETQ. V lost 4 bases, J lost 2 bases, and 9 bases lay in between. The CDR3 covers 14 residues.

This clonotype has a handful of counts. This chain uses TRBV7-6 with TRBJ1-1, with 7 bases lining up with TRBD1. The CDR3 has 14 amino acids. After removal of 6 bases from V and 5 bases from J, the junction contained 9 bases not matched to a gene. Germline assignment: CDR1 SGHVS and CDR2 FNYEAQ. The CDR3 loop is CASSLTGRVTEAFF. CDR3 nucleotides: TGTGCCAGCAGTTTGACAGGGAGGGTAACTGAAGCTTTCTTT.

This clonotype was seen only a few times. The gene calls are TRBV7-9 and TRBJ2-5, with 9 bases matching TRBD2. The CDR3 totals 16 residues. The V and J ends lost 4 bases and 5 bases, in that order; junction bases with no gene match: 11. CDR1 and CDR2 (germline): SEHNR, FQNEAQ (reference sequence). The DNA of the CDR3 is TGTGCCAGCAGCTCCCTTCTAGCGGGGTTTTGGGAGACCCAGTACTTC. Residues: CASSSLLAGFWETQYF.

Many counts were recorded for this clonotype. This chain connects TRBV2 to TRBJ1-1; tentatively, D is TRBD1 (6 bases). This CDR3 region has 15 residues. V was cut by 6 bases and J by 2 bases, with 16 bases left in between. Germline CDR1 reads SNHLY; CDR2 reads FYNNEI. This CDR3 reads CASSHYGQTNTEAFF. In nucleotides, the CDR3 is TGTGCCAGCAGCCATTATGGACAGACTAACACTGAAGCTTTCTTT.

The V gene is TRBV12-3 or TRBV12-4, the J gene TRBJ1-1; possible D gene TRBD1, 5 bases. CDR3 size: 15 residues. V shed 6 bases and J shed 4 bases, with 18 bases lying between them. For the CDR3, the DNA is TGTGCCAGCAGATACTCAGGGAACCCGTCCACTGAAGCTTTCTTT. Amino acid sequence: CASRYSGNPSTEAFF.

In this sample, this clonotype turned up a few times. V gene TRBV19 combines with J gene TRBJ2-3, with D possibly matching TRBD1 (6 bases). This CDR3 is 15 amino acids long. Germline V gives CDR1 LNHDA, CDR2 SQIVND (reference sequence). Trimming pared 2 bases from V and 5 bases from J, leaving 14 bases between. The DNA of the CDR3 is TGTGCCAGTAGTATAATTCCAGGGGCGGAAGATACGCAGTATTTT. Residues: CASSIIPGAEDTQYF.

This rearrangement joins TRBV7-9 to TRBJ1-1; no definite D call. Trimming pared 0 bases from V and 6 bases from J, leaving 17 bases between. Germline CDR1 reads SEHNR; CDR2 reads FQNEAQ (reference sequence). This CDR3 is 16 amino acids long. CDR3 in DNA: TGTGCCAGCAGCTTAGCGGCACCCGTTTTGACGGCTGAAGCTTTCTTT. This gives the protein CASSLAAPVLTAEAFF.

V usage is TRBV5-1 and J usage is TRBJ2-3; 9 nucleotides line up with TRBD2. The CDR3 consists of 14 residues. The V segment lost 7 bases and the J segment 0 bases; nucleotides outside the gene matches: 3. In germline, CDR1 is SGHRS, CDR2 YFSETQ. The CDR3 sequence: CASGLAGSTDTQYF. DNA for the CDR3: TGCGCCAGCGGTCTAGCGGGGAGCACAGATACGCAGTATTTT.

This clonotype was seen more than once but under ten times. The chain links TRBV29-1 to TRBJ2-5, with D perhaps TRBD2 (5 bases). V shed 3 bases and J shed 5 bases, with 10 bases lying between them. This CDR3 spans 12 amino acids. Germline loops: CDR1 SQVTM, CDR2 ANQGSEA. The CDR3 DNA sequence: TGCAGCGTTGAGAGTCGGAGGGAGACCCAGTACTTC. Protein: CSVESRRETQYF.

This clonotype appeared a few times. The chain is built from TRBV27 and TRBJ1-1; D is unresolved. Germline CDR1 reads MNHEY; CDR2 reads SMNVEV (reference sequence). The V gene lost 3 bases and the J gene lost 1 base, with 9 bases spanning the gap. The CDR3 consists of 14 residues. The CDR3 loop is CASSFAGRNTEAFF. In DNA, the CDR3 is TGTGCCAGCAGTTTCGCTGGCAGGAACACTGAAGCTTTCTTT.

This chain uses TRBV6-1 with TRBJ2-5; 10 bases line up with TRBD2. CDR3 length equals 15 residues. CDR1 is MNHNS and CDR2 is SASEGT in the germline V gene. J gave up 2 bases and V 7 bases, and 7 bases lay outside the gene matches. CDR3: CASTPSGGQQETQYF. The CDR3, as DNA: TGTGCCAGCACACCTAGCGGGGGCCAACAAGAGACCCAGTACTTC.

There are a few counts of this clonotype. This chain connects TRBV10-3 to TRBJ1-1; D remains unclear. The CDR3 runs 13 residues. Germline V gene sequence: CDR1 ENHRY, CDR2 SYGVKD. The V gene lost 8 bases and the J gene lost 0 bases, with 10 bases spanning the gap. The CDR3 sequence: CAIRTVMNTEAFF. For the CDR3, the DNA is TGTGCCATCCGGACGGTGATGAACACTGAAGCTTTCTTT.

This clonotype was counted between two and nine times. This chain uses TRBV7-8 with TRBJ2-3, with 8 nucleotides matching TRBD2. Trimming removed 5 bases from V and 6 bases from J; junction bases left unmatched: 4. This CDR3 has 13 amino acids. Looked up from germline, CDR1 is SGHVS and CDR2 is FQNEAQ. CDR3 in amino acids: CASSPAGVDTQYF. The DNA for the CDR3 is TGTGCCAGCAGCCCAGCGGGGGTGGATACGCAGTATTTT. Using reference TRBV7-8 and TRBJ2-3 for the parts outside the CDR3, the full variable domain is GAGVSQSPRYKVAKRGQDVALRCDPISGHVSLFWYQQALGQGPEFLTYFQNEAQLDKSGLPSDRFFAERPEGSVSTLKIQRTQQEDSAVYLCASSPAGVDTQYFGPGTRLTVL.

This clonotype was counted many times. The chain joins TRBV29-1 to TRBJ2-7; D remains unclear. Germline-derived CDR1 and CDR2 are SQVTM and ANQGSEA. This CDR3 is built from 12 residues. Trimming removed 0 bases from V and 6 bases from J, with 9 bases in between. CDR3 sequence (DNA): TGCAGCGTTGAAGAGAACACCGCCGAGCAGTACTTC. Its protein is CSVEENTAEQYF.

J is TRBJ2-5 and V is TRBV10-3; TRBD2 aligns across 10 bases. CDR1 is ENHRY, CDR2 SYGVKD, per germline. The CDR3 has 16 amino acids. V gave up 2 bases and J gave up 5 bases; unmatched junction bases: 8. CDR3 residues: CAISEPAGGPMETQYF. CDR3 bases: TGTGCCATCAGTGAGCCAGCGGGGGGGCCTATGGAGACCCAGTACTTC.

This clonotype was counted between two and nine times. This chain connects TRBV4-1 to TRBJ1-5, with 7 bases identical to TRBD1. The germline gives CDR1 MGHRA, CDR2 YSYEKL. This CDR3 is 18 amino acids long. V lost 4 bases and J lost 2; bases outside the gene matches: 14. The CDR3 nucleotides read TGCGCCAGCAGCCTAGCTCAGGGGGTCCTGCCTGGCAATCAGCCCCAGCATTTT. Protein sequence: CASSLAQGVLPGNQPQHF.

As DNA, the CDR3 is TGTGCCAGCAGCTCCCCCCCGGGAGAGACCCAGTACTTC. This encodes CASSSPPGETQYF. The V gene is TRBV7-2, the J gene TRBJ2-5; no reliable D call. The V gene lost 4 bases and the J gene lost 4 bases, with 10 bases spanning the gap. Germline V CDR1 and CDR2: SGHTA, FQGNSA. The length of the CDR3 is 13 residues. Drawing the rest from reference TRBV7-2 and TRBJ2-5, the complete variable domain is GAGVSQSPSNKVTEKGKDVELRCDPISGHTALYWYRQSLGQGLEFLIYFQGNSAPDKSGLPSDRFSAERTGGSVSTLTIQRTQQEDSAVYLCASSSPPGETQYFGPGTRLLVL.